Listed here is a single T cell receptor beta chain. Its antigen is unknown. The source of the sample is a study of cytomegalovirus exposure and HLA in healthy donors. Study-wide results and caveats: DRB1 showed the most TCR associations and HLA-C the fewest in a later analysis, as rates varied by HLA locus. The number of N-insertions in an Asian-associated ancestry cluster was reportedly below the roughly 670-donor mean in a later analysis. Overall, approximately 150 TCR beta chains were annotated as cytomegalovirus-associated.

Donors counted as nominally healthy when sampled, yet unrecorded immune exposures were likely. The CDR3 is made up of 15 amino acids. V lost 5 bases and J lost 7, with 17 bases in between. Germline assignment: CDR1 SGHTA and CDR2 FQGNSA. The PCR contained 60 Vbeta and 13 Jbeta primers. Clones were read by immunoSEQ multiplex PCR, and TCRdb kept only the in-frame ones, dropping some. The sample consists of some 160,000 clones, 68% of them appearing once. The rearrangement uses TRBV7-2 and TRBJ2-2, with D possibly matching TRBD2 (5 bases). Input material: PBMCs. The receptor's source is a man aged 55 to 70 in good health and CMV-seronegative. The CDR3 DNA reads TGTGCCAGCAGCCCCGTGGGGAGCCCGGACGGGGAGCTGTTTTTT. It translates to CASSPVGSPDGELFF.